Below, 22 T cell receptor beta chains from the same sample are listed, as sequenced in a study of blood T cell repertoires in COVID-19. Some clones are missing from TCRdb's copy, which holds only in-frame ones; the method was immunoSEQ multiplex PCR. The table includes over 30,000 clones, 83% detected once. Sequencing was carried out using peripheral blood. The receptors shown here come from a middle-aged man with acute or convalescent COVID-19.

V and J are TRBV27 and TRBJ2-3; no firm D call. V dropped 8 bases and J dropped 4 bases, with 16 bases sitting between them. The CDR3 contains 14 residues. Per the germline V gene, CDR1 is MNHEY and CDR2 is SMNVEV (reference sequence). The CDR3 nucleotides read TGTGCCAGCCAGAGCTGGCGGTTGCCAGATACGCAGTATTTT. This translates into CASQSWRLPDTQYF.

The rearrangement links TRBV7-9 to TRBJ2-7, with TRBD2 matching over 9 bases. Germline loops: CDR1 SEHNR, CDR2 FQNEAQ (reference sequence). V lost 1 base, J lost 6 bases, and 4 bases stayed unmatched. CDR3 length: 14 amino acids. Here the CDR3 reads CASSLVASGTEQYF. The CDR3 nucleotides are TGTGCCAGCAGCTTAGTGGCTAGCGGGACCGAGCAGTACTTC.

The V gene is TRBV5-5, the J gene TRBJ1-1; 11 bases agree with TRBD1. Germline lookup yields CDR1 SGHKS and CDR2 YYEKEE (reference sequence). The ends lost 4 bases at V and 0 bases at J; junction bases unmatched: 8. CDR3 length: 17 residues. CDR3 nucleotides: TGTGCCAGCAGCCTGCCGGACAGGGGGCGGGTGAACACTGAAGCTTTCTTT. Translation: CASSLPDRGRVNTEAFF.

The gene calls are TRBV3-1 (or the pseudogene TRBV3-2) and TRBJ2-5; 7 positions agree with TRBD2. J was trimmed by 4 bases and V by 8 bases; bases with no gene match: 10. This CDR3 is 14 amino acids long. The V gene's germline CDR1 is LGHDT and CDR2 YNNKEL (reference sequence). Here the CDR3 reads CASRKGQRGETQYF. The CDR3 DNA reads as TGTGCCAGCCGCAAAGGGCAGCGGGGAGAGACCCAGTACTTC.

The chain couples TRBV6-5 to TRBJ1-3; no firm D call. This CDR3 spans 15 amino acids. V lost 5 bases and J lost 8, with 19 bases in between. Germline-derived CDR1 and CDR2 are MNHEY and SVGAGI. CDR3 nucleotides: TGTGCCAGCAGTCCACTAGACCGCAACCGGGACACCATATATTTT. This codes for CASSPLDRNRDTIYF.

The CDR3 loop reads CASNTGGYTEAFF. The CDR3 DNA is TGTGCCAGCAACACAGGGGGGTACACTGAAGCTTTCTTT. The chain is built from TRBV7-9 and TRBJ1-1; 8 bases line up with TRBD1. V lost 7 bases, J lost 3 bases, and 4 bases stayed unmatched. The CDR3 runs to 13 residues. Germline CDR1 and CDR2: SEHNR and FQNEAQ (reference sequence).

The V and J genes are TRBV6-1 and TRBJ1-2, with D possibly matching TRBD1 (6 bases). The germline CDR1 and CDR2 sequences are MNHNS and SASEGT. This CDR3 has 16 residues. Trimming took off 3 bases at V and 4 bases at J, with 18 bases between the two ends. The CDR3 coding sequence is TGTGCCAGCAGTGACCCTCACAGGGAGCTACGCTATGGCTACACCTTC. Translating it yields CASSDPHRELRYGYTF.

V is TRBV5-5 and J is TRBJ2-5; the match to TRBD2 covers 11 bases. The CDR3 runs to 19 residues. V trimming: 5 bases; J trimming: 3 bases; junction bases outside the gene matches: 18. Germline CDR1 reads SGHKS; CDR2 reads YYEKEE (reference sequence). Here the CDR3 reads CASSYVPIRLAGGEETQYF. The CDR3 bases are TGTGCCAGCAGTTACGTACCAATTCGTCTAGCGGGGGGCGAAGAGACCCAGTACTTC.

The chain joins TRBV10-1 to TRBJ1-5; the D gene is possibly TRBD1 (5 bases). Trimming took off 4 bases at V and 3 bases at J, with 10 bases between the two ends. The germline gives CDR1 WNHNN, CDR2 SYGVQD (reference sequence). The CDR3 is made up of 14 amino acids. CDR3 residues: CASSADSNNQPQHF. For the CDR3, the DNA is TGCGCCAGCAGTGCTGACAGTAACAATCAGCCCCAGCATTTT.

The V and J genes are TRBV29-1 and TRBJ2-1; maybe TRBD2 (6 bases). V lost 2 bases and J 9 bases, leaving 17 bases between the germline ends. The germline V gene encodes CDR1 SQVTM and CDR2 ANQGSEA. The CDR3 runs to 14 residues. The CDR3 bases are TGCAGCGTTGAAAAACTAGCTCCTGGCGCTGAGCAGTTCTTC. This gives the protein CSVEKLAPGAEQFF.

The rearrangement joins TRBV12-2 to TRBJ2-1; TRBD2 is the table's D call and was not checked against the DNA. TRBV12-2 is reported as a pseudogene. The CDR3 totals 16 residues. This CDR3 reads CASRSCHRGSYNEQFF. CDR3 DNA sequence: TGTGCAAGTCGCTCCTGTCACCGGGGCTCCTACAATGAGCAGTTCTTC.

As DNA, the CDR3 is TGTGCCAGCAGCAGCTCGACGGAGTCATTCTCCTACGAGCAGTACTTC. Translation gives CASSSSTESFSYEQYF. The V and J genes are TRBV7-9 and TRBJ2-7; D remains ambiguous. This CDR3 is 16 amino acids long. Germline values: CDR1 SEHNR, CDR2 FQNEAQ (reference sequence). The V gene lost 5 bases and the J gene lost 0 bases, with 17 bases spanning the gap.

The gene calls are TRBV10-3 and TRBJ2-7, with 12 bases identical to TRBD1. Germline lookup yields CDR1 ENHRY and CDR2 SYGVKD. The length of the CDR3 is 14 residues. V lost 6 bases to trimming and J lost 5 bases; unmatched junction nucleotides: 5. CDR3 bases: TGTGCCATCAGGCCGGGACAGGGGGCTGACGAGCAGTACTTC. It encodes CAIRPGQGADEQYF.

This clone was seen only once. The chain joins TRBV7-9 to TRBJ2-1; D gene ambiguous. V shed 0 bases and J shed 3 bases, with 6 bases lying between them. Germline V gene data show CDR1 as SEHNR and CDR2 as FQNEAQ (reference sequence). This CDR3 comprises 14 residues. CDR3 amino acids: CASSLAISYNEQFF. The CDR3 DNA reads TGTGCCAGCAGCTTAGCGATCAGCTACAATGAGCAGTTCTTC.

This chain connects TRBV6-5 to TRBJ1-6; D may be TRBD1 (6 bases). The germline V and J ends were trimmed by 2 bases and 4 bases, with 12 bases remaining between them. Germline V lookup: CDR1 MNHEY, CDR2 SVGAGI. The CDR3 loop spans 16 amino acids. DNA for the CDR3: TGTGCCAGCAGTTACGAAGGGGGTTCTTATAATTCACCCCTCCACTTT. Protein sequence: CASSYEGGSYNSPLHF.

The genes are TRBV28 and TRBJ1-1; D uncertain. The germline gives CDR1 MDHEN, CDR2 SYDVKM. Trimming pared 2 bases from V and 2 bases from J, leaving 6 bases between. The CDR3 consists of 13 residues. Here the CDR3 DNA reads TGTGCCAGCAGTTTAAAGCCCAACACTGAAGCTTTCTTT. Its translation: CASSLKPNTEAFF. Full variable domain (outside the CDR3, taken from reference TRBV28 and TRBJ1-1): DVKVTQSSRYLVKRTGEKVFLECVQDMDHENMFWYRQDPGLGLRLIYFSYDVKMKEKGDIPEGYSVSREKKERFSLILESASTNQTSMYLCASSLKPNTEAFFGQGTRLTVV.

The CDR3 sequence: CASSKRGERHSNQPQHF. In DNA form, the CDR3 reads TGTGCCAGCAGCAAAAGGGGTGAGAGACACTCCAATCAGCCCCAGCATTTT. V and J are TRBV21-1 and TRBJ1-5; TRBD1 reflects the table's D call only, with no check against the DNA. TRBV21-1 is listed as a pseudogene. The CDR3 contains 17 residues.

This clone has just a few counts. The rearrangement links TRBV6-5 to TRBJ2-2, with 7 positions matching TRBD1. The CDR3 runs to 15 residues. V gave up 5 bases and J gave up 3 bases; unmatched junction bases: 6. Germline V gene data show CDR1 as MNHEY and CDR2 as SVGAGI. CDR3 sequence (DNA): TGTGCCAGCAGTAGTACAGGGGCGGACACCGGGGAGCTGTTTTTT. This gives the protein CASSSTGADTGELFF.

This clone has more than one count but fewer than ten. The gene calls are TRBV5-1 and TRBJ1-4; D is possibly TRBD1 (5 bases). The CDR3 extends over 13 amino acids. V was trimmed by 5 bases and J by 5 bases, leaving 10 bases between them. Looked up from germline, CDR1 is SGHRS and CDR2 is YFSETQ. The CDR3 region has the DNA TGCGCCAGCAGTCAGGGTCCCAATGAAAAACTGTTTTTT. This sequence encodes CASSQGPNEKLFF.

The chain joins TRBV6-2 or TRBV6-3 to TRBJ2-3; 7 nucleotides align to TRBD1. The junction had 9 bases not matched to a gene; V was cut back by 5 bases and J by 4 bases. CDR3 size: 15 residues. Germline CDR1 MNHEY, CDR2 SVGEGT. CDR3 bases: TGTGCCAGCAGTCGGATGACAGGGAAGGCAGATACGCAGTATTTT. Its translation: CASSRMTGKADTQYF.

A remark on this clone: Distinct nucleotide sequences in the sample also encode this CDR3. V is TRBV10-1 and J is TRBJ2-2; D remains unclear. The CDR3 consists of 12 residues. Germline V gene sequence: CDR1 WNHNN, CDR2 SYGVQD (reference sequence). V gave up 5 bases and J gave up 4 bases, with 5 bases separating them. The DNA for the CDR3 is TGCGCCAGCAGTCTCGGCACCGGGGAGCTGTTTTTT. Translated: CASSLGTGELFF.

This chain joins TRBV10-2 and TRBJ1-1, with D tentatively TRBD1 (5 bases). Germline CDR1 and CDR2: WSHSY and SAAADI. CDR3 size: 13 residues. V lost 5 bases and J 5 bases, leaving 12 bases between the germline ends. The CDR3 is CASSPLGGTEAFF. The CDR3 coding sequence is TGCGCCAGCAGTCCCTTGGGGGGAACTGAAGCTTTCTTT.